Listed below are T cell receptor beta chains from one sample, sequenced in a study of cytomegalovirus exposure and HLA in healthy donors. Assay used: immunoSEQ multiplex PCR; TCRdb lists only in-frame clones, some missing. The sample holds 180,000 or so clones, 75% to 85% seen once. Source material: PBMCs. These receptors were taken from a woman in her 30s in good health and CMV-seropositive. Each CDR3 is given with its conserved first and last residue. The order of the fields is J gene, clone size, D gene, V gene, CDR3 DNA, CDR3 protein. The D gene is left open where the match is weak. Size values are once, few and many counts, or a class for expanded clones, and some rows have none.

TRBJ2-5 NA NA TRBV6-5 TGTGCCAGCAGTTACTGGGGCCCGTACCAAGAGACCCAGTACTTC CASSYWGPYQETQYF
TRBJ1-3 NA NA TRBV10-3 TGTGCCATCAGTGAGTCCTCGGGGAACACCATATATTTT CAISESSGNTIYF
TRBJ1-1 NA NA TRBV25-1 TGTGCCAGCAGTGGGAGATTGAACACTGAAGCTTTCTTT CASSGRLNTEAFF
TRBJ1-2 NA NA TRBV5-8 TGTGCCAGCAGCTTGATGAGATGGGGGGAAGGAGACTATGGCTACACCTTC CASSLMRWGEGDYGYTF
TRBJ1-3 few NA TRBV5-1 TGCGCCAGCAGCTCCCAGTCCTCTGGAAACACCATATATTTT CASSSQSSGNTIYF
TRBJ1-2 NA TRBD1 TRBV19 TGTGCCAGTAGTACCCCGTGGAGGACAGGGGGCTTGCATGGCTACACCTTC CASSTPWRTGGLHGYTF
TRBJ2-3 NA TRBD2 TRBV2 TGTGCCAGCAGCGGGGGGATCACAGATACGCAGTATTTT CASSGGITDTQYF
TRBJ1-6 NA NA TRBV6-5 TGTGCCAGCGATGGAGGGGAAGGGGAGTGGGGGGCCCTCCACTTT CASDGGEGEWGALHF
TRBJ2-1 NA NA TRBV5-1 TGCGCCAGCAGCCCGGAGGGCACAACGACGGGTTACAATGAGCAGTTCTTC CASSPEGTTTGYNEQFF
TRBJ2-7 NA NA TRBV4-1 TGCGCCAGCAGCCAAGATGGGGCAGAAGTATACGAGCAGTACTTC CASSQDGAEVYEQYF
TRBJ2-5 few NA TRBV21-1 TGTGCCAGCAGCAAATCTGGGCAGGATCAAGAGACCCAGTACTTC CASSKSGQDQETQYF
TRBJ2-5 NA NA TRBV5-1 TGCGCCAGCAGCTTCGTCCTAGGGGGGGGGCAAGAGACCCAGTACTTC CASSFVLGGGQETQYF
TRBJ1-2 NA TRBD1 TRBV5-4 TGTGCCAGCAGCTATAGGGGACAGTCGGGGTTTGGCTACACCTTC CASSYRGQSGFGYTF
TRBJ1-2 NA TRBD1 TRBV6-6 TGTGCCAGCAGTTTGACAGGGGAAGGCTACACCTTC CASSLTGEGYTF
TRBJ2-7 NA NA TRBV5-4 TGTGCCAGCAGGCAGGGTGAAAACTACGAGCAGTACTTC CASRQGENYEQYF
TRBJ2-3 once TRBD1 TRBV5-1 TGCGCCAGCAGCGTGACAGGGGGCGAGACAGATACGCAGTATTTT CASSVTGGETDTQYF
TRBJ2-7 NA TRBD1 TRBV15 TGTGCCACCAGCAGAGAACAGGGGTCGAGAGCCGAGCAGTACTTC CATSREQGSRAEQYF
TRBJ2-2 NA NA TRBV4-3 TGCGCCAGCAGCCAAGAGGCGGGCACCGGGGAGCTGTTTTTT CASSQEAGTGELFF
TRBJ2-7 NA TRBD1 TRBV5-1 TGCGCCAGCAGCTTACAGTGGTCGGGACAGGGTGCCTACGAGCAGTACTTC CASSLQWSGQGAYEQYF
TRBJ1-2 NA TRBD1 TRBV4-3 TGCGCCAGCAGCCGGGGACAGGGCTACTATGGCTACACCTTC CASSRGQGYYGYTF
TRBJ1-3 NA NA TRBV6-5 TGTGCCAGCAGCCCTTGGATAGGGGGTGGAAACACCATATATTTT CASSPWIGGGNTIYF
TRBJ2-5 NA NA TRBV9 TGTGCCAGCAGCCCACACCGGTCCGGCGGGACCCAGTACTTC CASSPHRSGGTQYF
TRBJ1-3 NA NA TRBV28 TGTGCCAGCACCGGGGGAGGGTCTCGGTTTGGAAACACCATATATTTT CASTGGGSRFGNTIYF
TRBJ1-4 NA NA TRBV5-1 TGCGCCAGCAGCGTCCAGGGGATGGCTAATGAAAAACTGTTTTTT CASSVQGMANEKLFF
TRBJ1-6 NA TRBD1 TRBV6-1 TGTGCCAGCAGTGAAGTTCCGGGACAGAATTCACCCCTCCACTTT CASSEVPGQNSPLHF
TRBJ1-3 NA TRBD1 TRBV5-6 TGTGCCAGCAACGGGAGGACAGGGGTGTTTGGAAACACCATATATTTT CASNGRTGVFGNTIYF
TRBJ2-3 NA TRBD2 TRBV19 TGTGCCAGTAGTATAAGGGCTAGCGGGGTCGGAGATACGCAGTATTTT CASSIRASGVGDTQYF
TRBJ1-5 NA NA TRBV28 TGTGCCAGCACCCTCGCGGCAGCTGGCAATCAGCCCCAGCATTTT CASTLAAAGNQPQHF
TRBJ2-7 once NA TRBV11-3 TGTGCCAGCAGCTTGAGGAGCTCCTACGAGCAGTACTTC CASSLRSSYEQYF
TRBJ2-3 NA TRBD2 TRBV6-1 TGTGCCAGCAGTGAAGTCTCTAGCGGGGGGGCTGCAGATACGCAGTATTTT CASSEVSSGGAADTQYF
TRBJ1-6 NA TRBD1 TRBV28 TGTGCCAGCAGTCCCCCGGACAGGCGGAATTCACCCCTCCACTTT CASSPPDRRNSPLHF
TRBJ1-4 NA NA TRBV6-1 TGTGCCAGCGCAAGAACTTCTAATGAAAAACTGTTTTTT CASARTSNEKLFF
TRBJ2-4 NA NA TRBV5-1 TGCGCCAGCAGCTTGGGGGCAGAAAACATTCAGTACTTC CASSLGAENIQYF
TRBJ2-7 NA NA TRBV28 TGTGCCACCAAACACAGGGTAAGCGAGCAGTACTTC CATKHRVSEQYF
TRBJ2-7 NA TRBD2 TRBV11-2 TGTGCCAGCAGCTCCGGGACTAGCGGACTCTACGAGCAGTACTTC CASSSGTSGLYEQYF
TRBJ2-3 NA NA TRBV9 TGTGCCAGCAGCGTAGGATGGGGGGCAGATACGCAGTATTTT CASSVGWGADTQYF
TRBJ2-7 once NA TRBV7-9 TGTGCCAGCAGCTCCTTCTACGAGCAGTACTTC CASSSFYEQYF
TRBJ2-1 NA TRBD2 TRBV2 TGTGCCAGCAGTGGGCTAGCGGGGGGGAATGAGCAGTTCTTC CASSGLAGGNEQFF
TRBJ2-7 NA NA TRBV2 TGTGCCAGCCGGATTGGAGGAGCCCGCGAGCAGTACTTC CASRIGGAREQYF
TRBJ1-5 NA TRBD1 TRBV28 TGTGTCAGCAGGGGGGGAGGTAGCAATCAGCCCCAGCATTTT CVSRGGGSNQPQHF
TRBJ1-1 NA NA TRBV27 TGTGCCAGCAGCAGGGGACCGAAGAACACTGAAGCTTTCTTT CASSRGPKNTEAFF
TRBJ1-1 NA NA TRBV4-1 TGCGCCAGCAGCCAACCTGGGACACCTGAAGCTTTCTTT CASSQPGTPEAFF
TRBJ2-7 few TRBD1 TRBV28 TGTGCCAGCAGTTACAGGGGGCGCGGCTACGAGCAGTACTTC CASSYRGRGYEQYF
TRBJ1-2 few NA TRBV6-5 TGTGCCAGCAGTTACTGGGCAGGGAATGGCTACACCTTC CASSYWAGNGYTF
TRBJ2-6 NA NA TRBV6-5 TGTGCCAGCAGTCCCCCGCGCGGGGCCAACGTCCTGACTTTC CASSPPRGANVLTF
TRBJ1-4 NA TRBD1 TRBV6-5 TGTGCCAGCAGCTCTGGGACAGGGGCTAATGAAAAACTGTTTTTT CASSSGTGANEKLFF
TRBJ2-7 NA TRBD1 TRBV7-2 TGTGCCAGCAGCTTAGGAGGGGGCCCTAGCTCCTACGAGCAGTACTTC CASSLGGGPSSYEQYF
TRBJ2-7 NA NA TRBV7-9 TGTTCCAGCAGCCAACAGGGCTACGAGCAGTACTTC CSSSQQGYEQYF
TRBJ2-1 NA TRBD1 TRBV27 TGTGCCAGCAGTTTATCCCCGACAGGGCCCAAGCAGTTCTTC CASSLSPTGPKQFF
TRBJ1-2 NA TRBD1 TRBV6-1 TGTGCCAGCAGTGAAATGACAGGGCCTAACTATGGCTACACCTTC CASSEMTGPNYGYTF
TRBJ2-3 NA TRBD1 TRBV10-3 TGTGCCATCAGTGAGTCAATCCGGGACAGAGTATTCACAGATACGCAGTATTTT CAISESIRDRVFTDTQYF